What follows are 27 T cell receptor beta chains derived from one specimen sequenced in a study of CD8 T cells in Susac syndrome. Reverse transcription used roughly 0.5 to 1 ug RNA and random hexamers. TCRdb re-derived calls from the immunoSEQ multiplex PCR reads in MiXCR, one entry per CDR3 protein. The sample lists about 66,000 distinct CDR3 sequences, 90% to 95% occurring once. What was sequenced was CD8+ T cells from PBMCs. Receptors originate from a human donor with multiple sclerosis.

The genes are TRBV24-1 and TRBJ1-5, with D maybe TRBD1 (5 bases). The CDR3 extends over 14 amino acids. From germline, CDR1 is KGHDR and CDR2 SFDVKD. Trimming left V 2 bases short and J 7 bases short, with 11 bases between. CDR3 sequence reads: CATSDSGGGQPQHF. CDR3 nucleotide sequence: TGTGCCACCAGTGATTCCGGGGGTGGACAGCCCCAGCATTTT.

The rearrangement links TRBV7-3 to TRBJ2-7, with D tentatively TRBD1 (5 bases). Germline CDR1 is SGHTA and CDR2 is FQGTGA. This CDR3 has 13 residues. Deletions cut 3 bases from V and 7 bases from J, with 13 bases between. The CDR3 loop reads CASSFWGWTEQYF. For the CDR3, the DNA is TGTGCCAGCAGCTTTTGGGGCTGGACAGAGCAGTACTTC.

The genes are TRBV4-2 and TRBJ2-7; D ambiguous. The CDR3 covers 17 residues. V lost 1 base to trimming and J lost 1 base, with 17 bases between them. Per the germline V gene, CDR1 is LGHNA and CDR2 is YNFKEQ. The CDR3 DNA reads as TGTGCCAGCAGCCAAGTCCAAACTCTGACCCCGTCCTACGAGCAGTACTTC. Protein: CASSQVQTLTPSYEQYF.

This clonotype was picked up one time. CDR3 residues: CATSSLRTGGEKLFF. The CDR3 DNA sequence: TGTGCCACCAGCTCCCTCCGGACAGGGGGCGAAAAACTGTTTTTT. The genes are TRBV15 and TRBJ1-4; the match to TRBD1 covers 11 bases. The CDR3 is 15 residues long. The junction had 7 bases not matched to a gene; V was cut back by 5 bases and J by 8 bases. The germline V gene encodes CDR1 LNHNV and CDR2 YYDKDF (reference sequence).

The chain couples TRBV6-5 to TRBJ1-2, with 9 bases fitting TRBD1. V shed 2 bases, J shed 2 bases, and the junction held 3 bases outside the gene matches. Looked up from germline, CDR1 is MNHEY and CDR2 is SVGAGI. The CDR3 runs to 15 residues. CDR3 sequence reads: CASSYEQGANYGYTF. The CDR3, as DNA: TGTGCCAGCAGTTACGAACAGGGGGCGAACTATGGCTACACCTTC.

In its sample, this clonotype was seen once. The CDR3 DNA is TGCAGCGTTTGGGGGGGGCACTCCTACGAGCAGTACTTC. It specifies CSVWGGHSYEQYF. The chain employs TRBV29-1 and TRBJ2-7, with D maybe TRBD2 (7 bases). The germline V gene has CDR1 SQVTM and CDR2 ANQGSEA. The CDR3 runs to 13 residues. The V end lost 5 bases, the J end lost 0 bases, and 11 bases lay between the germline ends.

This rearrangement joins TRBV30 to TRBJ2-5; D is ambiguous. This CDR3 is 13 amino acids long. The germline CDR1 and CDR2 sequences are GTSNPN and SVGIG (reference sequence). Trimming cost V 1 base and J 7 bases, with 13 bases left between them. In DNA, the CDR3 is TGTGCCTGGAGTGGAACAGCCTCAGGGACCCAGTACTTC. Translated: CAWSGTASGTQYF.

The V and J genes are TRBV7-6 and TRBJ2-3, with D maybe TRBD2 (7 bases). Trimming shortened V by 0 bases and J by 5 bases, and 9 bases separated the two germline ends. The CDR3 is 14 amino acids. From germline, CDR1 is SGHVS and CDR2 FNYEAQ. The CDR3 loop reads CASSLAGGGDTQYF. In DNA, the CDR3 is TGTGCCAGCAGCTTAGCGGGAGGGGGAGATACGCAGTATTTT.

The rearrangement uses TRBV24-1 and TRBJ2-5, with D maybe TRBD1 (5 bases). Germline CDR1 is KGHDR and CDR2 is SFDVKD. The CDR3 totals 15 residues. V was trimmed by 1 base and J by 3 bases, leaving 11 bases between them. CDR3 amino acids: CATSDLGDSEETQYF. CDR3 bases: TGTGCCACCAGTGATTTAGGAGACAGCGAAGAGACCCAGTACTTC.

V gene TRBV30 combines with J gene TRBJ1-5; D unresolved. CDR1 and CDR2 from the germline V gene are GTSNPN and SVGIG (reference sequence). V was cut by 2 bases and J by 5 bases, with 10 bases left in between. The CDR3 contains 13 residues. CDR3 residues: CAWSPHMDQPQHF. In DNA form, the CDR3 reads TGTGCCTGGAGTCCCCACATGGATCAGCCCCAGCATTTT.

In its sample, this clonotype was seen once. The rearrangement links TRBV2 to TRBJ2-5; 10 bases fit TRBD1. The CDR3 has 14 amino acids. Germline CDR1 SNHLY, CDR2 FYNNEI. V dropped 9 bases and J dropped 2; count of bases not matched to a gene: 6. CDR3 sequence reads: CARIRDRGQETQYF. CDR3 in DNA: TGTGCCAGGATCCGGGACAGGGGTCAAGAGACCCAGTACTTC. Together with reference TRBV2 and TRBJ2-5, the CDR3 gives the full variable domain: EPEVTQTPSHQVTQMGQEVILRCVPISNHLYFYWYRQILGQKVEFLVSFYNNEISEKSEIFDDQFSVERPDGSNFTLKIRSTKLEDSAMYFCARIRDRGQETQYFGPGTRLLVL.

The V and J genes are TRBV30 and TRBJ1-5; 7 bases align to TRBD1. Trimming removed 0 bases from V and 6 bases from J; junction bases left unmatched: 5. The CDR3 is 14 residues long. CDR1 is GTSNPN, CDR2 SVGIG, per germline (reference sequence). CDR3 loop: CAWSVGGGFQPQHF. CDR3 DNA sequence: TGTGCCTGGAGTGTCGGAGGGGGCTTTCAGCCCCAGCATTTT.

The chain carries TRBV20-1 and TRBJ2-7; 11 bases line up with TRBD2. The CDR3 has 15 residues. In germline, CDR1 is DFQATT, CDR2 SNEGSKA (reference sequence). Trimming took 3 bases from V and 0 from J; bases not matched to a gene: 4. CDR3 sequence: CSARKLAGDSYEQYF. CDR3 DNA: TGCAGTGCTAGGAAACTAGCGGGGGACTCCTACGAGCAGTACTTC.

The rearrangement joins TRBV19 to TRBJ1-5, with D hard to call. This CDR3 region has 15 residues. Germline V gives CDR1 LNHDA, CDR2 SQIVND (reference sequence). Trimming took 6 bases from V and 4 from J, leaving 16 bases between them. CDR3 sequence: CASSRSDESNQPQHF. The DNA for the CDR3 is TGTGCCAGTAGCCGGTCGGACGAATCGAATCAGCCCCAGCATTTT.

The genes are TRBV27 and TRBJ2-7, with D possibly matching TRBD1 (6 bases). Trimming pared 5 bases from V and 4 bases from J, leaving 15 bases between. This CDR3 contains 14 residues. Germline V gives CDR1 MNHEY, CDR2 SMNVEV (reference sequence). CDR3 protein: CASSLARGRYEQYF. The DNA of the CDR3 is TGTGCCAGCAGTCTTGCCAGGGGTCGGTACGAGCAGTACTTC.

The chain carries TRBV24-1 and TRBJ1-2; D call uncertain. Germline V gene lookup returns CDR1 KGHDR and CDR2 SFDVKD. The CDR3 totals 14 residues. V gave up 3 bases and J gave up 3 bases, with 10 bases separating them. Here the CDR3 DNA reads TGTGCCACCAGTGATGCCTCAGTGGACTATGGCTACACCTTC. Amino acid sequence: CATSDASVDYGYTF.

V usage is TRBV9 and J usage is TRBJ2-1; the match to TRBD2 covers 14 bases. The ends lost 3 bases at V and 4 bases at J; junction bases unmatched: 9. Per the germline V gene, CDR1 is SGDLS and CDR2 is YYNGEE. CDR3 length: 18 residues. CDR3 protein: CASSAGTSGSSRYNEQFF. In DNA form, the CDR3 reads TGTGCCAGCAGCGCCGGGACTAGCGGGAGTTCCCGTTACAATGAGCAGTTCTTC.

This sequence joins TRBV13 and TRBJ2-1; 12 nucleotides match TRBD2. This CDR3 spans 16 amino acids. The V segment lost 5 bases and the J segment 6 bases; nucleotides outside the gene matches: 8. The germline V gene has CDR1 PRHDT and CDR2 FYEKMQ (reference sequence). CDR3 sequence reads: CASSHETSGGLNEQFF. For the CDR3, the DNA is TGTGCCAGCAGCCACGAGACTAGCGGGGGTCTCAATGAGCAGTTCTTC. Complete variable domain (other parts from reference TRBV13 and TRBJ2-1): AAGVIQSPRHLIKEKRETATLKCYPIPRHDTVYWYQQGPGQDPQFLISFYEKMQSDKGSIPDRFSAQQFSDYHSELNMSSLELGDSALYFCASSHETSGGLNEQFFGPGTRLTVL.

This rearrangement joins TRBV12-3 or TRBV12-4 to TRBJ2-7, with D uncertain. Trimming shortened V by 3 bases and J by 3 bases, and 6 bases separated the two germline ends. The CDR3 is 12 amino acids. In nucleotides, the CDR3 is TGTGCCAGCAGTTTCCCCCTCTACGAGCAGTACTTC. Translated, it gives CASSFPLYEQYF.

This chain connects TRBV23-1 to TRBJ1-4; maybe TRBD1 (5 bases). TRBV23-1 has ORF status, its function being uncertain. Trimming took 0 bases from V and 6 from J, leaving 14 bases between them. The CDR3 spans 16 residues. CDR3 coding DNA: TGCGCCAGCAGTCAATCGAAGGCAGGGTGGGATGAAAAACTGTTTTTT. Residues: CASSQSKAGWDEKLFF.

There are a few counts of this clonotype. This chain links TRBV7-9 with TRBJ2-1, with 9 bases lining up with TRBD1. Germline V gives CDR1 SEHNR, CDR2 FQNEAQ (reference sequence). CDR3 length: 14 residues. V dropped 5 bases and J dropped 7; count of bases not matched to a gene: 6. The CDR3 DNA sequence: TGTGCCAGCAGCCTGGACAGGGGACGAAATGAGCAGTTCTTC. This sequence encodes CASSLDRGRNEQFF. Using reference TRBV7-9 and TRBJ2-1 for the parts outside the CDR3, the full variable domain is DTGVSQNPRHKITKRGQNVTFRCDPISEHNRLYWYRQTLGQGPEFLTYFQNEAQLEKSRLLSDRFSAERPKGSFSTLEIQRTEQGDSAMYLCASSLDRGRNEQFFGPGTRLTVL.

The rearrangement uses TRBV12-3 or TRBV12-4 and TRBJ1-1; 9 bases match TRBD1. V dropped 4 bases and J dropped 6; count of bases not matched to a gene: 12. This CDR3 is built from 16 residues. The DNA for the CDR3 is TGTGCCAGCAGTTGGGGACAGGGCGGGTCTGGCGCTGAAGCTTTCTTT. Residues: CASSWGQGGSGAEAFF.

This clonotype was detected once. Written as DNA, the CDR3 is TGCGCCAGCAGCCAAGATGGGCTAGCGGAAGGAGAGACCCAGTACTTC. Translation: CASSQDGLAEGETQYF. This chain connects TRBV4-3 to TRBJ2-5, with 7 bases that match TRBD2. The ends lost 0 bases at V and 4 bases at J; junction bases unmatched: 8. The germline CDR1 and CDR2 sequences are LGHNA and YSLEER. The CDR3 has 16 amino acids.

This chain joins TRBV12-3 or TRBV12-4 and TRBJ2-7, with 7 bases fitting TRBD1. This CDR3 has 14 residues. The trim removed 6 bases at V and 5 bases at J, leaving 10 bases unmatched. CDR3 protein: CASSQVGGPDEQYF. DNA for the CDR3: TGTGCCAGCAGCCAAGTAGGGGGCCCGGACGAGCAGTACTTC.

This chain links TRBV3-1 with TRBJ2-7; TRBD1 is a possible D gene (6 bases). Germline CDR1 is LGHDT and CDR2 is YNNKEL (reference sequence). Trimming took 2 bases from V and 7 from J, leaving 9 bases between them. The CDR3 covers 12 residues. CDR3 protein: CASSQYREEQYF. The CDR3, as DNA: TGTGCCAGCAGCCAATACAGGGAGGAGCAGTACTTC.

The DNA for the CDR3 is TGTGCCTGGAGCCCGACAGGAGTAGAATCACCCCTCCACTTT. Its translation: CAWSPTGVESPLHF. The chain has TRBV30 and TRBJ1-6, with a possible D match to TRBD1 (6 bases). The CDR3 is made up of 14 amino acids. The V end lost 3 bases, the J end lost 10 bases, and 16 bases lay between the germline ends. Germline V gene data show CDR1 as GTSNPN and CDR2 as SVGIG (reference sequence).

V and J are TRBV2 and TRBJ2-7, with TRBD1 identical over 12 bases. From germline, CDR1 is SNHLY and CDR2 FYNNEI. The V and J ends lost 6 bases and 1 base, in that order; junction bases with no gene match: 7. The CDR3 covers 16 residues. CDR3 sequence: CASRKGQGATSYEQYF. In DNA, the CDR3 is TGTGCCAGCAGGAAGGGACAGGGGGCAACGTCCTACGAGCAGTACTTC.